Following are 24 T cell receptor beta chains from one sample sequenced in a study of CD8+CD57+ T cells in acquired aplastic anemia. Genomic DNA acted as the template from which TCR beta VDJ combination and CDR3 sequence profiling were carried out. TCRdb redid the calling of the reads with MiXCR, one entry per CDR3 protein. The sample comprises about 35,000 distinct CDR3 sequences, approximately 73% of which are singletons, and approximately 22% rests with the top ten. Sequencing was carried out using sorted CD4+, CD8+, or CD8+CD57+ T cells (not recorded which) from PBMCs. These receptors were taken from a human donor in good health, serving as a control.

This clonotype was counted only a few times. This chain uses TRBV10-3 with TRBJ2-7, with D perhaps matching TRBD1 or TRBD2 (5 bases each). This CDR3 is built from 15 residues. Trimming left V 3 bases short and J 3 bases short, with 15 bases between. Germline CDR1 is ENHRY and CDR2 is SYGVKD. The CDR3 bases are TGTGCCATCAGTGATGTGGGGACCCAGAACTACGAGCAGTACTTC. It is translated as CAISDVGTQNYEQYF.

This chain links TRBV5-1 with TRBJ1-2; D gene uncertain. This CDR3 has 13 amino acids. V was pared by 4 bases and J by 2 bases, with 9 bases between. CDR1 and CDR2 (germline): SGHRS, YFSETQ. The CDR3 loop is CASSPTGNYGYTF. As DNA, the CDR3 is TGCGCCAGCAGCCCGACGGGGAACTATGGCTACACCTTC.

This clonotype was seen at least ten times. Germline and junction disagree at one end, which may indicate a read error. V is TRBV10-1 and J is TRBJ2-1; 7 bases line up with TRBD1. The CDR3 has 12 residues. Per the germline V gene, CDR1 is WNHNN and CDR2 is SYGVQD (reference sequence). The CDR3 DNA sequence: TGCGCCAGCAGCCAAGACAGGGAAAGGCGCAATTTC. Translated: CASSQDRERRNF.

The chain uses TRBV4-1 and TRBJ2-1; unclear D gene. Germline lookup yields CDR1 MGHRA and CDR2 YSYEKL. There are 14 residues in the CDR3. Trimming removed 1 base at V and 2 bases at J, with 6 bases between. CDR3 coding DNA: TGCGCCAGCAGCCAAGGTGCAGCCTACAATGAGCAGTTCTTC. Its protein is CASSQGAAYNEQFF.

This clonotype was picked up a small number of times. The chain has TRBV2 and TRBJ1-2; weak D call: TRBD1 (6 bases). This CDR3 region has 14 residues. Germline lookup yields CDR1 SNHLY and CDR2 FYNNEI. Trimming took off 6 bases at V and 4 bases at J, with 15 bases between the two ends. This chain's CDR3 is CASRGTRGRYGYTF. CDR3 coding DNA: TGTGCCAGCAGGGGGACCAGGGGCCGCTATGGCTACACCTTC.

The chain recombines TRBV15 with TRBJ2-1, with 8 bases fitting TRBD2. CDR3 size: 16 residues. Germline loops: CDR1 LNHNV, CDR2 YYDKDF (reference sequence). V lost 0 bases to trimming and J lost 3 bases; unmatched junction nucleotides: 4. The CDR3, as DNA: TGTGCCACCAGCAGAGATCGGGGGGGACGCTACAATGAGCAGTTCTTC. It encodes CATSRDRGGRYNEQFF.

The sample holds many counts of this clonotype. This chain joins TRBV10-2 and TRBJ1-5; tentatively, D is TRBD1 (5 bases). The V end was cut by 7 bases, the J end by 3 bases, with 10 bases between. Germline V gives CDR1 WSHSY, CDR2 SAAADI. The length of the CDR3 is 13 residues. In DNA, the CDR3 is TGCGCCAGCACGGCAGGGTCCAATCAGCCCCAGCATTTT. Protein product: CASTAGSNQPQHF.

The rearrangement uses TRBV15 and TRBJ2-7; maybe TRBD1 (5 bases). Deletions cut 4 bases from V and 0 bases from J, with 10 bases between. The germline V gene has CDR1 LNHNV and CDR2 YYDKDF (reference sequence). This CDR3 contains 14 residues. This chain's CDR3 is CATSKGQFSYEQYF. In DNA form, the CDR3 reads TGTGCCACCAGCAAAGGACAATTCTCCTACGAGCAGTACTTC.

The rearrangement joins TRBV7-6 to TRBJ1-2, with D unresolved. The ends were cut back, 3 bases at V and 4 bases at J, with 12 bases in the middle. The CDR3 has 14 residues. Germline V CDR1 and CDR2: SGHVS, FNYEAQ. CDR3 in amino acids: CASSFELAAYGYTF. The CDR3 DNA is TGTGCCAGCAGCTTCGAACTAGCGGCCTATGGCTACACCTTC.

The rearrangement joins TRBV29-1 to TRBJ2-7; D is possibly TRBD2 (6 bases). CDR1 SQVTM and CDR2 ANQGSEA come from the germline V gene. The ends were cut back, 4 bases at V and 2 bases at J, with 12 bases in the middle. The CDR3 runs to 13 residues. The CDR3 here is CSVGGGETYEQYF. CDR3 in DNA: TGCAGCGTTGGGGGCGGGGAGACCTACGAGCAGTACTTC.

This clonotype was counted between two and nine times. This chain uses TRBV25-1 with TRBJ1-2; D gene ambiguous. CDR3 length equals 11 residues. The V gene's germline CDR1 is MGHDK and CDR2 SYGVNS. Trimming left V 9 bases short and J 4 bases short, with 9 bases between. CDR3 sequence (DNA): TGTGCCAGTGCGACGGGCTATGGCTACACCTTC. Translation: CASATGYGYTF.

This clonotype counts as medium-sized. The chain couples TRBV4-1 to TRBJ2-3; D might be TRBD2 (6 bases). The CDR3 sequence is 20 residues long. Germline CDR1 is MGHRA and CDR2 is YSYEKL. V was shortened by 5 bases and J by 0 bases, with 27 bases between the two germline ends. Here the CDR3 DNA reads TGCGCCAGCAGCGAAAGAGCGGCCGCGGGGCACATTTCCAGCACAGATACGCAGTATTTT. It codes for CASSERAAAGHISSTDTQYF.

This chain's CDR3 is CASSPGGYGNTIYF. For the CDR3, the DNA is TGCGCCAGCAGTCCAGGGGGTTATGGAAACACCATATATTTT. This rearrangement joins TRBV10-2 to TRBJ1-3; 7 nucleotides match TRBD1. J was trimmed by 3 bases and V by 5 bases; bases with no gene match: 4. CDR1 is WSHSY and CDR2 is SAAADI in the germline V gene. The CDR3 contains 14 residues.

The chain has TRBV2 and TRBJ2-1, with 13 bases aligning to TRBD2. The germline V gene has CDR1 SNHLY and CDR2 FYNNEI. The CDR3 totals 15 residues. V was clipped by 7 bases and J by 5 bases; unmatched bases: 5. CDR3 protein: CASTQTSGGNNEQFF. The CDR3, as DNA: TGTGCCAGCACTCAGACTAGCGGGGGGAACAATGAGCAGTTCTTC. The full variable domain, completed using reference TRBV2 and TRBJ2-1, is EPEVTQTPSHQVTQMGQEVILRCVPISNHLYFYWYRQILGQKVEFLVSFYNNEISEKSEIFDDQFSVERPDGSNFTLKIRSTKLEDSAMYFCASTQTSGGNNEQFFGPGTRLTVL.

V and J are TRBV6-5 and TRBJ1-5; D uncertain. Germline loops: CDR1 MNHEY, CDR2 SVGAGI. The CDR3 spans 14 residues. V lost 2 bases, J lost 6 bases, and 11 bases lay in between. The CDR3 is CASSYKRSSQPQHF. The CDR3 DNA reads as TGTGCCAGCAGTTACAAAAGGTCTTCTCAGCCCCAGCATTTT.

The chain links TRBV7-9 to TRBJ2-3, with D uncertain. The germline V gene encodes CDR1 SEHNR and CDR2 FQNEAQ (reference sequence). Trimming left V 5 bases short and J 0 bases short, with 6 bases between. This CDR3 has 13 amino acids. The CDR3 loop reads CASSASSTDTQYF. Here the CDR3 DNA reads TGTGCCAGCAGCGCCTCTAGCACAGATACGCAGTATTTT.

The chain joins TRBV15 to TRBJ2-2; D possibly corresponds to TRBD2 (5 bases). This CDR3 contains 14 residues. The ends were cut back, 0 bases at V and 4 bases at J, with 6 bases in the middle. The germline V gene encodes CDR1 LNHNV and CDR2 YYDKDF (reference sequence). The CDR3 sequence: CATSRDRGTGELFF. CDR3 nucleotides: TGTGCCACCAGCAGAGATCGGGGCACCGGGGAGCTGTTTTTT.

This clonotype has a count of ten or more. Since a much larger clone is just one base distant, this may be a read error. The chain uses TRBV6-1 and TRBJ2-1; 8 bases map to TRBD2. Looked up from germline, CDR1 is MNHNS and CDR2 is SASEGT. This CDR3 spans 15 amino acids. The CDR3 nucleotides read TGTGCCAGCAGTGAAACTAGCGGCACCTACAGTGAGCAGTTCTTC. Protein sequence: CASSETSGTYSEQFF.

J is TRBJ1-3 and V is TRBV2; no firm D call. The CDR3 is 16 amino acids. From germline, CDR1 is SNHLY and CDR2 FYNNEI. Trimming removed 9 bases from V and 4 bases from J, with 22 bases in between. DNA of the CDR3: TGTGCCAGGTCCACAGTTGAAGGCTCCGGAGGAAACACCATATATTTT. Its protein product is CARSTVEGSGGNTIYF.

The chain carries TRBV2 and TRBJ1-1; D is uncertain. This CDR3 comprises 14 residues. Looked up from germline, CDR1 is SNHLY and CDR2 is FYNNEI. The ends were cut back, 6 bases at V and 5 bases at J, with 16 bases in the middle. The CDR3 DNA sequence: TGTGCCAGCAGGAACAGTTTAGTGGAGACTGAAGCTTTCTTT. It translates to CASRNSLVETEAFF.

This chain uses TRBV24-1 with TRBJ2-7; TRBD1 matches at 8 bases. With V trimmed by 9 bases and J by 2 bases, 14 bases remained unmatched. Germline loops: CDR1 KGHDR, CDR2 SFDVKD. The CDR3 runs 16 residues. The DNA of the CDR3 is TGTGCCACCGGAACACGACAGGGGCGAAGCCCCTACGAGCAGTACTTC. It codes for CATGTRQGRSPYEQYF.

Points on this clonotype: Germline and junction disagree at one end, which may indicate a read error. The CDR3 nucleotides read TGTCCCATCAGTCCCGACAGGGAGGGACAGCCCCAGCATTTT. Amino acid sequence: CPISPDREGQPQHF. This sequence joins TRBV10-3 and TRBJ1-5; 7 nucleotides match TRBD1. CDR1 and CDR2 from the germline V gene are ENHRY and SYGVKD. This CDR3 contains 14 residues.

This clonotype appeared many times. A much larger clone lies a single base off, so this may be a read error. The chain has TRBV12-3 or TRBV12-4 and TRBJ2-3; 8 positions agree with TRBD2. This CDR3 is built from 17 residues. The V gene end was trimmed by 2 bases and the J gene end by 1 base; junction bases not matched to a gene: 8. CDR3 sequence: CASSLTLIAGRTDTQYF. The CDR3, as DNA: TGTGCCAGCAGTTTAACGCTAATAGCGGGACGCACAGATACGCAGTATTTT.

The chain joins TRBV10-3 to TRBJ2-7; perhaps TRBD1 as D (6 bases). Germline values: CDR1 ENHRY, CDR2 SYGVKD. The germline V and J ends were trimmed by 10 bases and 6 bases, with 16 bases remaining between them. The CDR3 is made up of 12 amino acids. This chain's CDR3 is CASRRTALEQYF. DNA for the CDR3: TGTGCCAGTAGAAGGACAGCTCTCGAGCAGTACTTC.